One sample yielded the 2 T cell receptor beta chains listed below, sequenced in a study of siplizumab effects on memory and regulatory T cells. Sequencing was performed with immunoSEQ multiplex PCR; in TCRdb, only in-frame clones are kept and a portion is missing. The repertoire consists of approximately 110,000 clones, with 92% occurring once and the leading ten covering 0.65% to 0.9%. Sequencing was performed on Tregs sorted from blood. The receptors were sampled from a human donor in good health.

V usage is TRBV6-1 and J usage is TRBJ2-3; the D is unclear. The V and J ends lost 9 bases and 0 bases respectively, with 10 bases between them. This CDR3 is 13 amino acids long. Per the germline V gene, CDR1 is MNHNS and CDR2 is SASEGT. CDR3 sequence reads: CASQAASTDTQYF. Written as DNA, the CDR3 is TGTGCCAGTCAAGCAGCTAGCACAGATACGCAGTATTTT.

The CDR3 sequence: CASSFTGTQNYEQYF. The CDR3 DNA reads as TGCGCCAGCAGCTTCACTGGGACTCAAAACTACGAGCAGTACTTC. The V call is TRBV5-1, the J call TRBJ2-7; perhaps TRBD2 as D (6 bases). This CDR3 has 15 amino acids. V lost 2 bases to trimming and J lost 3 bases, with 15 bases between them. The germline gives CDR1 SGHRS, CDR2 YFSETQ. Variable domain in full (rest from reference TRBV5-1 and TRBJ2-7): KAGVTQTPRYLIKTRGQQVTLSCSPISGHRSVSWYQQTPGQGLQFLFEYFSETQRNKGNFPGRFSGRQFSNSRSEMNVSTLELGDSALYLCASSFTGTQNYEQYFGPGTRLTVT.